The clone carrying this T cell receptor (beta chain) came up once. Its antigen is unidentified. The study sequenced cultured CD4+ T cell DNA using the Oncomine TCR Beta short-read assay. A single record per CDR3 protein comes from TCRdb applying MiXCR to the PCR reads. Seen here are 15,000 or so distinct CDR3 sequences, roughly 50% observed once, and the top ten hold around 15%. The source of the sample is a study of vaccination and CD4 T cells after COVID-19. Described treatment: approximately 9-day PBMC culture with coronavirus spike peptide pools or control peptides (ViraFEST assay). The CDR3 totals 11 residues. The germline gives CDR1 SNHLY, CDR2 FYNNEI. V shed 5 bases and J shed 7 bases, with 8 bases lying between them.

The chain is built from TRBV2 and TRBJ1-1; D is undetermined. Sequenced material: CD4+ T cells from blood, cultured in vitro. This receptor was taken from a human donor who had recovered from COVID-19. CDR3 DNA: TGTGCCAGCAGTCAGGTTTATGAAGCTTTCTTT. Protein: CASSQVYEAFF.